This is a list of T cell receptor beta chains from one sample in a study of T cells in Graves' hyperthyroidism and ophthalmopathy. Each CDR3 protein gets one entry after TCRdb re-called the multiplex PCR reads with MiXCR. The sample contains over 650,000 distinct CDR3 sequences, about 45% of which appear only once. Material for sequencing was peripheral blood or thyroid tissue (not recorded which). These receptor sequences come from an adult man with Graves' disease, either hyperthyroidism or ophthalmopathy (not recorded which). The CDR3 runs from the conserved cysteine through the conserved F or W. Each record gives: V gene, J gene, clone size, CDR3 length, D gene, CDR3 protein, CDR3 DNA. A D gene is named only where the DNA matches it firmly. Some rows mark clone size as missing; the rest say once, few, many or name a class of expanded clone.

V gene: TRBV10-3
J gene: TRBJ2-5
clone size: many
CDR3 length: 14
D gene: .
CDR3 protein: CAISDGTDQETQYF
CDR3 DNA: TGTGCCATCAGTGATGGGACGGACCAAGAGACCCAGTACTTC

V gene: TRBV25-1
J gene: TRBJ1-6
clone size: few
CDR3 length: 16
D gene: .
CDR3 protein: CASSDLKAWVGSPLHF
CDR3 DNA: TGTGCCAGCAGTGATCTCAAGGCGTGGGTAGGGTCACCCCTCCACTTT

V gene: TRBV20-1
J gene: TRBJ2-3
clone size: .
CDR3 length: 16
D gene: TRBD2
CDR3 protein: CSARAGASGGTDTQYF
CDR3 DNA: TGCAGTGCTAGAGCTGGGGCTAGCGGGGGCACAGATACGCAGTATTTT

V gene: TRBV5-1
J gene: TRBJ1-1
clone size: many
CDR3 length: 13
D gene: .
CDR3 protein: CASSLTGLAEAFF
CDR3 DNA: TGCGCCAGCAGCTTGACAGGGTTGGCTGAAGCTTTCTTT

V gene: TRBV7-2
J gene: TRBJ1-6
clone size: once
CDR3 length: 13
D gene: .
CDR3 protein: CASSPGSVSPLHF
CDR3 DNA: TGTGCCAGCAGCCCAGGAAGTGTTTCACCCCTCCACTTT

V gene: TRBV19
J gene: TRBJ1-3
clone size: few
CDR3 length: 14
D gene: .
CDR3 protein: CASTDSPVENTIYF
CDR3 DNA: TGTGCCAGTACCGACAGTCCGGTGGAAAACACCATATATTTT

V gene: TRBV7-2
J gene: TRBJ1-2
clone size: .
CDR3 length: 12
D gene: .
CDR3 protein: CASSPQGQGYTF
CDR3 DNA: TGTGCCAGCAGCCCGCAGGGTCAGGGCTACACCTTC

V gene: TRBV2
J gene: TRBJ1-6
clone size: few
CDR3 length: 15
D gene: .
CDR3 protein: CASSEDGGNNSPLHF
CDR3 DNA: TGTGCCAGCAGTGAAGACGGGGGAAATAATTCACCCCTCCACTTT

V gene: TRBV9
J gene: TRBJ2-7
clone size: .
CDR3 length: 14
D gene: .
CDR3 protein: CASSQDGRVGEQYF
CDR3 DNA: TGTGCCAGCAGCCAAGATGGCAGGGTTGGCGAGCAGTACTTC

V gene: TRBV29-1
J gene: TRBJ1-2
clone size: .
CDR3 length: 15
D gene: TRBD1
CDR3 protein: CSAGPGQGANYGYTF
CDR3 DNA: TGCAGCGCGGGCCCGGGACAGGGCGCTAACTATGGCTACACCTTC

V gene: TRBV7-9
J gene: TRBJ1-4
clone size: many
CDR3 length: 15
D gene: .
CDR3 protein: CASSPDMWMDEKLFF
CDR3 DNA: TGTGCCAGCAGCCCAGATATGTGGATGGATGAAAAACTGTTTTTT

V gene: TRBV15
J gene: TRBJ1-2
clone size: many
CDR3 length: 16
D gene: .
CDR3 protein: CATSRDKAARDRGYTF
CDR3 DNA: TGTGCCACCAGCAGAGATAAGGCAGCCAGGGACCGTGGCTACACCTTC

V gene: TRBV7-2
J gene: TRBJ1-1
clone size: many
CDR3 length: 15
D gene: .
CDR3 protein: CASSLEAVMNTEAFF
CDR3 DNA: TGTGCCAGCAGCTTAGAGGCAGTTATGAACACTGAAGCTTTCTTT

V gene: TRBV19
J gene: TRBJ1-6
clone size: many
CDR3 length: 16
D gene: .
CDR3 protein: CASSISPGARNSPLHF
CDR3 DNA: TGTGCCAGTAGTATCAGCCCGGGGGCTCGTAATTCACCCCTCCACTTT

V gene: TRBV11-1
J gene: TRBJ2-2
clone size: few
CDR3 length: 13
D gene: .
CDR3 protein: CASAHREAGELFF
CDR3 DNA: TGTGCCAGCGCTCACAGGGAGGCCGGGGAGCTGTTTTTT

V gene: TRBV7-9
J gene: TRBJ1-1
clone size: many
CDR3 length: 13
D gene: TRBD1
CDR3 protein: CASSDWTGTEAFF
CDR3 DNA: TGTGCCAGCAGCGACTGGACAGGGACTGAAGCTTTCTTT

V gene: TRBV10-3
J gene: TRBJ2-5
clone size: .
CDR3 length: 12
D gene: .
CDR3 protein: CAISDLTGTQYF
CDR3 DNA: TGTGCCATCAGCGACCTGACAGGGACTCAGTACTTC

V gene: TRBV14
J gene: TRBJ1-3
clone size: few
CDR3 length: 13
D gene: .
CDR3 protein: CASSQAAGNTIYF
CDR3 DNA: TGTGCCAGCAGCCAAGCAGCAGGAAACACCATATATTTT

V gene: TRBV7-9
J gene: TRBJ2-5
clone size: .
CDR3 length: 20
D gene: TRBD2
CDR3 protein: CASSLGAPSLAGTYQETQYF
CDR3 DNA: TGTGCCAGCAGCTTAGGGGCCCCGAGCCTAGCGGGGACGTACCAAGAGACCCAGTACTTC

V gene: TRBV2
J gene: TRBJ2-5
clone size: few
CDR3 length: 13
D gene: .
CDR3 protein: CASSPLHVGTQYF
CDR3 DNA: TGTGCCAGCAGCCCCCTACATGTCGGAACCCAGTACTTC

V gene: TRBV29-1
J gene: TRBJ1-2
clone size: many
CDR3 length: 11
D gene: .
CDR3 protein: CSVDGGYGYTF
CDR3 DNA: TGCAGCGTTGACGGAGGGTATGGCTACACCTTC

V gene: TRBV7-9
J gene: TRBJ1-3
clone size: many
CDR3 length: 14
D gene: .
CDR3 protein: CASSFLTAGNTIYF
CDR3 DNA: TGTGCCAGCAGCTTCTTAACCGCTGGAAACACCATATATTTT

V gene: TRBV20-1
J gene: TRBJ2-5
clone size: .
CDR3 length: 13
D gene: .
CDR3 protein: CSATRAPGETQYF
CDR3 DNA: TGCAGTGCAACCCGGGCCCCAGGAGAGACCCAGTACTTC

V gene: TRBV10-3
J gene: TRBJ1-4
clone size: .
CDR3 length: 14
D gene: .
CDR3 protein: CATWKGMTNEKLFF
CDR3 DNA: TGTGCCACCTGGAAGGGGATGACGAATGAAAAACTGTTTTTT

V gene: TRBV24-1
J gene: TRBJ2-2
clone size: .
CDR3 length: 12
D gene: .
CDR3 protein: CAVGDWAGELFF
CDR3 DNA: TGTGCAGTGGGGGATTGGGCCGGGGAGCTGTTTTTT

V gene: TRBV24-1
J gene: TRBJ1-2
clone size: .
CDR3 length: 13
D gene: .
CDR3 protein: CATSDPDGHGYTF
CDR3 DNA: TGTGCCACCAGTGACCCGGACGGACATGGCTACACCTTC

V gene: TRBV7-9
J gene: TRBJ2-7
clone size: .
CDR3 length: 14
D gene: .
CDR3 protein: CAKISGTSPYEQYF
CDR3 DNA: TGTGCCAAGATCTCCGGGACGTCCCCCTACGAGCAGTACTTC

V gene: TRBV6-5
J gene: TRBJ1-4
clone size: .
CDR3 length: 15
D gene: .
CDR3 protein: CASSYGTAINEKLFF
CDR3 DNA: TGTGCCAGCAGTTACGGTACAGCTATTAATGAAAAACTGTTTTTT

V gene: TRBV20-1
J gene: TRBJ2-5
clone size: .
CDR3 length: 20
D gene: TRBD2
CDR3 protein: CSAQAPGTSGRGPSEETQYF
CDR3 DNA: TGCAGTGCTCAAGCCCCAGGGACTAGCGGGAGGGGTCCTTCTGAAGAGACCCAGTACTTC

V gene: TRBV5-4
J gene: TRBJ1-1
clone size: .
CDR3 length: 14
D gene: .
CDR3 protein: CASSFGGGSTEAFF
CDR3 DNA: TGTGCCAGCAGCTTCGGCGGGGGGTCTACTGAAGCTTTCTTT

V gene: TRBV15
J gene: TRBJ2-6
clone size: .
CDR3 length: 15
D gene: .
CDR3 protein: CATSRDSKGANVLTF
CDR3 DNA: TGTGCCACCAGCAGAGATTCGAAGGGGGCCAACGTCCTGACTTTC

V gene: TRBV25-1
J gene: TRBJ2-7
clone size: once
CDR3 length: 16
D gene: TRBD2
CDR3 protein: CASSHGLAALSYEQYF
CDR3 DNA: TGTGCCAGCAGCCACGGACTAGCGGCATTATCCTACGAGCAGTACTTC

V gene: TRBV5-5
J gene: TRBJ2-7
clone size: few
CDR3 length: 15
D gene: .
CDR3 protein: CASSLAGTKLYEQYF
CDR3 DNA: TGTGCCAGCAGCTTGGCGGGGACAAAACTCTACGAGCAGTACTTC

V gene: TRBV7-9
J gene: TRBJ1-4
clone size: .
CDR3 length: 16
D gene: TRBD1
CDR3 protein: CASSHPNRGRVEKLFF
CDR3 DNA: TGCGCCAGCAGCCACCCGAACAGGGGGCGGGTTGAAAAACTGTTTTTT

V gene: TRBV10-3
J gene: TRBJ1-5
clone size: few
CDR3 length: 16
D gene: TRBD1
CDR3 protein: CAISEGYRGQGQPQHF
CDR3 DNA: TGTGCCATCAGTGAGGGATACAGGGGACAGGGACAGCCCCAGCATTTT

V gene: TRBV29-1
J gene: TRBJ2-7
clone size: many
CDR3 length: 17
D gene: TRBD2
CDR3 protein: CSVVSGTSGRARGEQYF
CDR3 DNA: TGCAGCGTTGTAAGCGGGACTAGCGGGAGGGCCAGGGGCGAGCAGTACTTC

V gene: TRBV7-2
J gene: TRBJ2-7
clone size: many
CDR3 length: 16
D gene: TRBD2
CDR3 protein: CASSLGTSGRGYEQYF
CDR3 DNA: TGTGCCAGCAGCTTGGGGACTAGCGGGAGGGGGTACGAGCAGTACTTC